The TCR beta chain described here comes from a study of T cell clones after liver transplantation. Turning to the study itself: TCRbeta sequencing after a pre-transplant mixed lymphocyte reaction identified graft-donor-reactive clones, later tracked in post-transplant blood. Draws occurred before transplant, before withdrawal, and after complete or failed withdrawal. Without induction therapy, subjects received standard immunosuppression until 12-24 months post-transplant. The study, taken as a whole, reports: In most of the 8 subjects, circulating graft-donor-reactive CD4 TCRbeta sequences fell significantly after transplant.

The CDR3 has 13 residues. V gave up 5 bases and J gave up 8 bases; unmatched junction bases: 6. CDR1 is SNHLY, CDR2 FYNNEI, per germline. With regard to this clone: The antigen is undetermined. In the same sample, other DNA sequences code for this CDR3.

Only in-frame clones appear in the TCRdb table, and some are missing; sequencing was by immunoSEQ multiplex PCR. This sample carries around 100,000 clones, about 81% of them seen once, and the ten largest clones take roughly 3.1%. The rearrangement uses TRBV2 and TRBJ1-2, with 9 bases matching TRBD1. The specimen comprised CD4+ T cells from blood, sampled 45 to 50 months after liver transplant. The source of this sequence is a human patient who received a liver transplant. Some T cells may be provided by the graft donor. The CDR3 nucleotides are TGTGCCAGCAGTCCGGGACAGGGAGGCGGCTACACCTTC. Translated, it gives CASSPGQGGGYTF.